A single sample gave rise to the 21 T cell receptor beta chains below, sequenced in a study of cytomegalovirus exposure and HLA in healthy donors. It was with 60 Vbeta and 13 Jbeta primers that the PCR ran. Sequencing was performed with immunoSEQ multiplex PCR; in TCRdb, only in-frame clones are kept and a portion is missing. The data hold approximately 210,000 clones, with about 75% observed a single time. The sample was PBMCs. These receptors were taken from a male donor in good health and CMV-seronegative.

The rearrangement joins TRBV4-1 to TRBJ1-2; D is ambiguous. Trimming cost V 0 bases and J 4 bases, with 12 bases left between them. Looked up from germline, CDR1 is MGHRA and CDR2 is YSYEKL. The CDR3 extends over 15 amino acids. The CDR3: CASSQDPNSLYGYTF. Here the CDR3 DNA reads TGCGCCAGCAGCCAAGATCCTAACAGCCTCTATGGCTACACCTTC.

Note on this clone: This sample also contains other DNA sequences that code for the same CDR3. This chain's CDR3 is CASSEGPGTEAFF. The CDR3 DNA reads TGTGCCAGCAGTGAAGGGCCGGGCACTGAAGCTTTCTTT. The V call is TRBV2, the J call TRBJ1-1; D gene uncertain. The V end was cut by 1 base, the J end by 4 bases, with 7 bases between. Germline V gene sequence: CDR1 SNHLY, CDR2 FYNNEI. The CDR3 is 13 residues long.

The V gene is TRBV20-1, the J gene TRBJ1-1; the D gene is possibly TRBD1 (5 bases). Trimming removed 4 bases at V and 4 bases at J, with 7 bases between. The CDR3 length is 11 residues. Looked up from germline, CDR1 is DFQATT and CDR2 is SNEGSKA (reference sequence). In nucleotides, the CDR3 is TGCAGTGCTACAGGGCTCACTGAAGCTTTCTTT. The encoded protein is CSATGLTEAFF.

This clone turned up a few times. V usage is TRBV13 and J usage is TRBJ1-2; a weak D match, TRBD1 (5 bases). Germline CDR1 is PRHDT and CDR2 is FYEKMQ (reference sequence). Trimming removed 4 bases from V and 3 bases from J, with 12 bases in between. This CDR3 comprises 14 residues. CDR3: CASSSAGFYYGYTF. DNA of the CDR3: TGTGCCAGCAGCTCTGCAGGGTTTTACTATGGCTACACCTTC.

This clone appeared once. The J gene is TRBJ2-2, the V gene TRBV9, with D maybe TRBD2 (5 bases). In germline, CDR1 is SGDLS, CDR2 YYNGEE. The CDR3 sequence is 14 residues long. Trimming shortened V by 3 bases and J by 6 bases, and 12 bases separated the two germline ends. Written as DNA, the CDR3 is TGTGCCAGCAGCGACCCGGGATTGGCCGGGGAGCTGTTTTTT. Protein sequence: CASSDPGLAGELFF. The whole variable domain, filled in from reference TRBV9 and TRBJ2-2, reads DSGVTQTPKHLITATGQRVTLRCSPRSGDLSVYWYQQSLDQGLQFLIQYYNGEERAKGNILERFSAQQFPDLHSELNLSSLELGDSALYFCASSDPGLAGELFFGEGSRLTVL.

This clone was found once. The CDR3 reads CASYPPGRRTEAFF. The CDR3 bases are TGTGCCAGCTATCCTCCAGGGCGGCGTACTGAAGCTTTCTTT. The chain combines TRBV7-2 with TRBJ1-1, with D perhaps TRBD1 (5 bases). The CDR3 sequence is 14 residues long. Germline assignment: CDR1 SGHTA and CDR2 FQGNSA. V was cut by 8 bases and J by 5 bases, with 18 bases left in between.

The J gene is TRBJ1-3, the V gene TRBV5-4; tentatively, D is TRBD1 (5 bases). V was clipped by 2 bases and J by 2 bases, with 11 bases between them. This CDR3 region has 15 residues. From germline, CDR1 is SGHNT and CDR2 YYREEE (reference sequence). In nucleotides, the CDR3 is TGTGCCAGCAGCTTCAGTCAGGGTGCTGGAAACACCATATATTTT. Translated: CASSFSQGAGNTIYF.

The chain employs TRBV5-1 and TRBJ2-5; maybe TRBD1 (5 bases). The J call may be mistaken, given a closer DNA end match to TRBJ2-7. The CDR3 extends over 13 amino acids. Germline CDR1 SGHRS, CDR2 YFSETQ. Here the CDR3 reads CASSLGPNYEQYF. As DNA, the CDR3 is TGCGCCAGCAGCCTGGGGCCCAACTACGAGCAGTACTTC.

The chain uses TRBV7-8 and TRBJ1-2; a weak D match, TRBD1 (6 bases). V gave up 1 base and J gave up 5 bases, with 17 bases separating them. The CDR3 runs to 16 residues. The germline gives CDR1 SGHVS, CDR2 FQNEAQ. CDR3 nucleotides: TGTGCCAGCAGCTTAGTGGCACAGGGTTCGGGGTATGGCTACACCTTC. Encoded protein: CASSLVAQGSGYGYTF.

The rearrangement links TRBV12-5 to TRBJ2-7, with 7 bases that match TRBD2. Germline V gene sequence: CDR1 LGHNT, CDR2 FRNRAP. The trim removed 7 bases at V and 2 bases at J, leaving 14 bases unmatched. The CDR3 is made up of 16 amino acids. For the CDR3, the DNA is TGTGCTAGTGCAATTAGCGGGTTTGATACTACCTACGAGCAGTACTTC. Protein sequence: CASAISGFDTTYEQYF.

The rearrangement joins TRBV5-4 to TRBJ1-1, with D possibly being TRBD1 (5 bases). CDR1 and CDR2 from the germline V gene are SGHNT and YYREEE (reference sequence). Trimming removed 0 bases from V and 9 bases from J, with 9 bases in between. The CDR3 consists of 12 residues. For the CDR3, the DNA is TGTGCCAGCAGCTTGGGGACAATGAAAGCTTTCTTT. Protein product: CASSLGTMKAFF.

The chain joins TRBV5-5 to TRBJ2-7, with D possibly matching TRBD2 (6 bases). The CDR3 covers 13 residues. Germline V gene lookup returns CDR1 SGHKS and CDR2 YYEKEE (reference sequence). V was trimmed by 4 bases and J by 3 bases, leaving 11 bases between them. The CDR3 region has the DNA TGTGCCAGCAGCGGGGTAGCGGTCTACGAGCAGTACTTC. This gives the protein CASSGVAVYEQYF. Looking up the rest from reference TRBV5-5 and TRBJ2-7 gives the full variable domain: DAGVTQSPTHLIKTRGQQVTLRCSPISGHKSVSWYQQVLGQGPQFIFQYYEKEERGRGNFPDRFSARQFPNYSSELNVNALLLGDSALYLCASSGVAVYEQYFGPGTRLTVT.

The genes are TRBV7-2 and TRBJ1-1; D call uncertain. The ends were cut back, 1 base at V and 11 bases at J, with 14 bases in the middle. Per germline, CDR1 SGHTA and CDR2 FQGNSA. This CDR3 comprises 13 residues. The CDR3 nucleotides read TGTGCCAGCAGCTTAGACCCGGCCCGAGGGGCTTTCTTT. Translation: CASSLDPARGAFF.

The V call is TRBV7-2, the J call TRBJ2-1, with no clear D. There are 17 residues in the CDR3. V lost 4 bases, J lost 0 bases, and 16 bases lay in between. Germline V CDR1 and CDR2: SGHTA, FQGNSA. CDR3 DNA: TGTGCCAGCAGCTCCCCGGTCATACCAAGCTCCTACAATGAGCAGTTCTTC. This gives the protein CASSSPVIPSSYNEQFF.

This clone showed up just a few times. The chain uses TRBV6-4 and TRBJ2-2, with D possibly TRBD1 on 6 matching bases. Germline V gene lookup returns CDR1 MRHNA and CDR2 SNTAGT. The CDR3 loop spans 17 amino acids. V shed 2 bases and J shed 0 bases, with 13 bases lying between them. This CDR3 is CASSDGLGGANTGELFF. CDR3 nucleotides: TGTGCCAGCAGTGACGGGTTAGGGGGAGCGAACACCGGGGAGCTGTTTTTT.

The rearrangement links TRBV19 to TRBJ2-5, with D possibly TRBD2 on 7 matching bases. Trimming took 7 bases from V and 5 from J, leaving 17 bases between them. The CDR3 loop spans 14 amino acids. Germline V lookup: CDR1 LNHDA, CDR2 SQIVND (reference sequence). The CDR3 DNA follows: TGTGCCAGTACCCGCAGGGGAGGGTCGGAGACCCAGTACTTC. Encoded protein: CASTRRGGSETQYF.

This chain joins TRBV7-9 and TRBJ2-1; D possibly corresponds to TRBD2 (5 bases). V gave up 4 bases and J gave up 2 bases, with 9 bases separating them. CDR1 SEHNR and CDR2 FQNEAQ come from the germline V gene (reference sequence). The CDR3 is 14 amino acids. CDR3 loop: CASSSRRAYNEQFF. In DNA form, the CDR3 reads TGTGCCAGCAGCTCCCGGCGGGCCTACAATGAGCAGTTCTTC.

Written as DNA, the CDR3 is TGTGCCAGCAAACACCGGGACTACATCTACGAGCAGTACTTC. Encoded protein: CASKHRDYIYEQYF. The V and J genes are TRBV28 and TRBJ2-7, with TRBD2 matching 7 bases. The V gene end was trimmed by 7 bases and the J gene end by 3 bases; junction bases not matched to a gene: 9. The germline CDR1 and CDR2 sequences are MDHEN and SYDVKM. This CDR3 spans 14 amino acids.

This clone was recorded a few times. V usage is TRBV6-1 and J usage is TRBJ2-7, with 7 bases matching TRBD2. Germline V gene lookup returns CDR1 MNHNS and CDR2 SASEGT. The junction had 8 bases not matched to a gene; V was cut back by 5 bases and J by 1 base. The CDR3 is made up of 15 amino acids. The DNA for the CDR3 is TGTGCCAGCAGTAATGAGGCTAGCGGATCCTACGAGCAGTACTTC. Protein: CASSNEASGSYEQYF.

V usage is TRBV5-1 and J usage is TRBJ2-1, with 7 bases aligning to TRBD2. The CDR3 totals 14 residues. CDR1 and CDR2 (germline): SGHRS, YFSETQ. V was pared by 2 bases and J by 6 bases, with 5 bases of the junction left unmatched. Written as DNA, the CDR3 is TGCGCCAGCAGCTTAGCGGGGCCGGGCAATGAGCAGTTCTTC. It translates to CASSLAGPGNEQFF.

CDR3 amino acids: CASSPSGGIGYTF. The DNA for the CDR3 is TGTGCCAGCAGCCCAAGTGGAGGGATCGGCTACACCTTC. V is TRBV7-3 and J is TRBJ1-2; D not certain. Germline-derived CDR1 and CDR2 are SGHTA and FQGTGA. The CDR3 has 13 amino acids. V was trimmed by 5 bases and J by 8 bases, leaving 15 bases between them.